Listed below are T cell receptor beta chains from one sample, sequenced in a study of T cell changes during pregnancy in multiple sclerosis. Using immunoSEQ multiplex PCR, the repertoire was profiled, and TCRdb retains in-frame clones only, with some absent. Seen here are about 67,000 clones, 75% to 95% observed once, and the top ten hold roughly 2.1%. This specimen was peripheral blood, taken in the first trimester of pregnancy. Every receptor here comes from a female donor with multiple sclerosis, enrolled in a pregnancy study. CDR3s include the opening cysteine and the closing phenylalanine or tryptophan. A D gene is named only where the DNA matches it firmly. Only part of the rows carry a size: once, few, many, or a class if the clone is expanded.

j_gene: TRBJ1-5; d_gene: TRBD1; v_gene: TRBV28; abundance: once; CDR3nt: TGTGCCAGCAGGACAGGGGGCAATCAGCCCCAGCATTTT; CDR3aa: CASRTGGNQPQHF
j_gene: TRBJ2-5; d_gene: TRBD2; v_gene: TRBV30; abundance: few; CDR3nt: TGTGCCTGGAGTGTAGGTGCGGGGGGGGTAGAGACCCAGTACTTC; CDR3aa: CAWSVGAGGVETQYF
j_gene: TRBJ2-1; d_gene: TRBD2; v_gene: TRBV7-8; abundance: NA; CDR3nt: TGTGCCAGCAGCTACCGGGGGGGCCTCAATGAGCAGTTCTTC; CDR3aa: CASSYRGGLNEQFF
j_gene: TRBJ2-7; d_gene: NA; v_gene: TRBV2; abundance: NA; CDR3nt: TGTGCCAGCAGTGATCGGTACGAGCAGTACTTC; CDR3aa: CASSDRYEQYF
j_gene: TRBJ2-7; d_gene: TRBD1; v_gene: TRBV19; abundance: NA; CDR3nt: TGTGCCAGTAGTATACGACAGGGATTTACCTACGAGCAGTACTTC; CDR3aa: CASSIRQGFTYEQYF
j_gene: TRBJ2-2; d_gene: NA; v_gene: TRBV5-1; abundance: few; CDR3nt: TGCGCCAGCAGCTTGGACAGGGTGTCGCTGTTTTTT; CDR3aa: CASSLDRVSLFF
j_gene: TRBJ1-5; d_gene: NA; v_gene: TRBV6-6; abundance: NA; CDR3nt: TGTGCCAGCAGTCCGGGTGCCGACGGCGGCAATCAGCCCCAGCATTTT; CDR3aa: CASSPGADGGNQPQHF
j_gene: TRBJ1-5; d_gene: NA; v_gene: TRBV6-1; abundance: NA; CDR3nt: TGTGCCAGCTCGTTTGGGGGGATGGGTCAGCCCCAGCATTTT; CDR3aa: CASSFGGMGQPQHF
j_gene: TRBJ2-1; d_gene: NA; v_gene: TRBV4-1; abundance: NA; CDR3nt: TGCGCCAGCAGCCTTAGCCTAGCCACCTACAATGAGCAGTTCTTC; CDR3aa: CASSLSLATYNEQFF
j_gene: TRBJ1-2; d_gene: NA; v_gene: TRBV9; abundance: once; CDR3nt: TGTGCCAGCAGCGAAGGGACACCGGACACCTTC; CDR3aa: CASSEGTPDTF
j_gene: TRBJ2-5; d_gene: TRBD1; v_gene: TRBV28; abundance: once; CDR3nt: TGTGCCAGCAGTTTACCGGGGACAGGGCCCCAAGAGACCCAGTACTTC; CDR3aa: CASSLPGTGPQETQYF
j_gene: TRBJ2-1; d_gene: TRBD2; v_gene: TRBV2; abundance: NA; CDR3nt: TGTGCCAGCAGGGGGGGGACTAGCGGCTACAATGAGCAGTTCTTC; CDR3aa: CASRGGTSGYNEQFF
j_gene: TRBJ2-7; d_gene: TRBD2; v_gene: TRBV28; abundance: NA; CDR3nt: TGTGCCAGCAGTTTATATGCCGGGAGGGACTACGAGCAGTACTTC; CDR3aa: CASSLYAGRDYEQYF
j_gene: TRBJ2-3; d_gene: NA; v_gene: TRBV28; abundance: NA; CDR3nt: TGTGCCAGCAGTGGGGGCATCTATACGCAGTATTTT; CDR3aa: CASSGGIYTQYF
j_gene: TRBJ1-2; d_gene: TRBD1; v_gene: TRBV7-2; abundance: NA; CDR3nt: TGTGCCAGCAGCTCCGATTGGGATACAGGGGGCGCAAGAGGCTACACCTTC; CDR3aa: CASSSDWDTGGARGYTF
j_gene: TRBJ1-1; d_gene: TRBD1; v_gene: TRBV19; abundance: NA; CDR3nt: TGTGCCAGTAGTCCACGCCGGACAGGGGGCACTGAAGCTTTCTTT; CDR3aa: CASSPRRTGGTEAFF
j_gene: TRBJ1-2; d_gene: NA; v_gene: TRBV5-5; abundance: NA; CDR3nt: TGTGCCAGCAGCTTGGTGGGGCAGGGTTGGGTCTATGGCTACACCTTC; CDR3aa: CASSLVGQGWVYGYTF
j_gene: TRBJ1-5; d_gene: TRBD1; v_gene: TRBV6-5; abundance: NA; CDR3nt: TGTGCCAGCAGTCGGGACAGGGGGCCCGATCAGCCCCAGCATTTT; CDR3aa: CASSRDRGPDQPQHF
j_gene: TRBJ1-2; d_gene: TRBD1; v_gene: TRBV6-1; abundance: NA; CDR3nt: TGTGCCAGCAGTGAAACTACAGGGGACTTCTATGGCTACACCTTC; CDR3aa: CASSETTGDFYGYTF
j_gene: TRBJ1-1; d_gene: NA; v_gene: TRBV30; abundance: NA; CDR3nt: TGTGCCTGGGCAGAGGGTCAGGGAGGCACTGAAGCTTTCTTT; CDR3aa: CAWAEGQGGTEAFF
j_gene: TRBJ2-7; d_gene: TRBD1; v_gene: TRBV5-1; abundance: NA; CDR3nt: TGCGCCAGCAGCTCCGGGACAGGGGCCTACGAGCAGTACTTC; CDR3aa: CASSSGTGAYEQYF
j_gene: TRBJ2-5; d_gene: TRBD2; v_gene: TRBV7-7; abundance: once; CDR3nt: TGTGCCAGCAGCCCCGGGACTAGCGGGGGAGGCGAGACCCAGTACTTC; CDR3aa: CASSPGTSGGGETQYF
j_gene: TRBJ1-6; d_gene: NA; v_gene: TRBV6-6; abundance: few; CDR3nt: TGTGCCAGCACGGAGTCCTATAATTCACCCCTCCACTTT; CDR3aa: CASTESYNSPLHF
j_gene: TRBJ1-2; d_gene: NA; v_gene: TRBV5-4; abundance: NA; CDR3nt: TGTGCCAGCAGCTTGGGAGGGTATGGCTACACCTTC; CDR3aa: CASSLGGYGYTF
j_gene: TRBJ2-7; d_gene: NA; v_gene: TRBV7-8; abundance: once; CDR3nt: TGTGCCAGCAGCCCCGGGTCCTACGAGCAGTACTTC; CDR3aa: CASSPGSYEQYF
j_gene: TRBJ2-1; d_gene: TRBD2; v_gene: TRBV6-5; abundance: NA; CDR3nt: TGTGCCAGCAGTTATAATCGGCAGCGGGGGGGTGAGCAGTTCTTC; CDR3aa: CASSYNRQRGGEQFF
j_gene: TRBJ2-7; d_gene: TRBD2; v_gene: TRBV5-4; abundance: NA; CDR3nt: TGTGCCAGCAGCTTAGGGGGACTAGCGGGAGGTAACGAGCAGTACTTC; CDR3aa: CASSLGGLAGGNEQYF
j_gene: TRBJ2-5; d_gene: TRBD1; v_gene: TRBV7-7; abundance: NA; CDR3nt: TGTGCCAGCAGCCCACAGGGGCGAAGCCAAGAGACCCAGTACTTC; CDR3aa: CASSPQGRSQETQYF
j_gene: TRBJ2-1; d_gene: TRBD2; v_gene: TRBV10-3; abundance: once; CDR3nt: TGTGCCATCAGAAGGAGCGGGGGTAGTAATGAGCAGTTCTTC; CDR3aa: CAIRRSGGSNEQFF
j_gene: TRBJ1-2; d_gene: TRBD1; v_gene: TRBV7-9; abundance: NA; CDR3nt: TGTGCCAGCAGCCCAAGACAGGGGGCAAGTGGCTATGGCTACACCTTC; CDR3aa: CASSPRQGASGYGYTF
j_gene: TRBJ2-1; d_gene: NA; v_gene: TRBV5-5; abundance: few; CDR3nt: TGTGCCAGCAGCTTGGTCCCTCGCGGGGGCCGGGTTTATGAGCAGTTCTTC; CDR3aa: CASSLVPRGGRVYEQFF
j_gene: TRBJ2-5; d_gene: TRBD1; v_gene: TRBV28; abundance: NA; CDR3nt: TGTGCCAGCAGTTTTCAGGGGGCGGAGACCCAGTACTTC; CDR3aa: CASSFQGAETQYF
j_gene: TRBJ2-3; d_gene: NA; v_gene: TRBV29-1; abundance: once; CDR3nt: TGCAGCGTTCGCACAGGCGGCGATACGCAGTATTTT; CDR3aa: CSVRTGGDTQYF
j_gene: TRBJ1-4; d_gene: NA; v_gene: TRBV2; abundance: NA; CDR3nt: TGTGCCAGCAGCCCTACAGGCTTACCAAATGAAAAACTGTTTTTT; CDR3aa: CASSPTGLPNEKLFF
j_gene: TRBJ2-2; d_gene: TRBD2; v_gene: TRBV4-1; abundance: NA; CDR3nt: TGCGCCAGCCGCGTTAGCGGGGGGGGGTCTGGCGGGGAGCTGTTTTTT; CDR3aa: CASRVSGGGSGGELFF
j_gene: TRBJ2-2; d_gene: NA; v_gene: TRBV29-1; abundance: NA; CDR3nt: TGCAGCGTGGGTGGAGTGAACACCGGGGAGCTGTTTTTT; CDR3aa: CSVGGVNTGELFF
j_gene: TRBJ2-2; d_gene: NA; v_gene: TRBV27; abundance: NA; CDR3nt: TGTGCCAGCAGTTTCCTAGCAGTCCCGACCTTCACCGGGGAGCTGTTTTTT; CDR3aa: CASSFLAVPTFTGELFF
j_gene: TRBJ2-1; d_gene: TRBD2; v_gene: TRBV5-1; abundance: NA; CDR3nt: TGCGCCAGCAGCTTACTAGCTAGCGGACGATCCTACAATGAGCAGTTCTTC; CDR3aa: CASSLLASGRSYNEQFF
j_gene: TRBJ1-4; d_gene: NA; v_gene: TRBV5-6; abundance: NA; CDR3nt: TGTGCCAGCAGCTCGGAAGGACTCAGGGAAAAACTGTTTTTT; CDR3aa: CASSSEGLREKLFF
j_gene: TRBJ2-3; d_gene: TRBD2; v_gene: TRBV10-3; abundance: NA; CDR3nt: TGTGCCATCAGTGCGGGAGGGCCCGGAGGAGATACGCAGTATTTT; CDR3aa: CAISAGGPGGDTQYF
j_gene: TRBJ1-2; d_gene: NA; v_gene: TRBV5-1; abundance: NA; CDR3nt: TGCGCCAGCAGAACCCTGTTAGGGGGAGAGGGCTACACCTTC; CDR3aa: CASRTLLGGEGYTF
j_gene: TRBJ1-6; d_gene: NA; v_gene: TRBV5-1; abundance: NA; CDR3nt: TGCGCCAGCAGCACCGGGACACTGAGCTCCTATAATTCACCCCTCCACTTT; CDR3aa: CASSTGTLSSYNSPLHF
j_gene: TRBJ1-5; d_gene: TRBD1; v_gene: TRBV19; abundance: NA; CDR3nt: TGTGCCAGTAGCCCCGAGGAGACAGGGGAATGGAATCAGCCCCAGCATTTT; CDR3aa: CASSPEETGEWNQPQHF
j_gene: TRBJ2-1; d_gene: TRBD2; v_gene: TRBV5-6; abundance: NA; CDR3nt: TGTGCCAGCAGCCGGTGGATTAGCGGGCAGCACAATGAGCAGTTCTTC; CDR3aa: CASSRWISGQHNEQFF
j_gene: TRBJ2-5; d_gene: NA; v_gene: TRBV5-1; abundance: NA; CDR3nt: TGCGCCAGCAGCTTGGCTGGGGGGCAAGAGACCCAGTACTTC; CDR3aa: CASSLAGGQETQYF
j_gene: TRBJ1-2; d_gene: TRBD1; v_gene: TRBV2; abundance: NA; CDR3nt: TGTGCCAGCACTACTCCTCAGGGGGGTCAGAGGGGCTACACCTTC; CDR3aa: CASTTPQGGQRGYTF
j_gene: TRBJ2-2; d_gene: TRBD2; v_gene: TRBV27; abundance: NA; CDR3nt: TGTGCCAGCAGGCCACTAGCGGTCACCGGGGAGCTGTTTTTT; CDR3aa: CASRPLAVTGELFF
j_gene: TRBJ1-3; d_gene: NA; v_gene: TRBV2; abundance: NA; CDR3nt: TGTGCCAGCAGTTCCACACGCCCTGGAAACACCATATATTTT; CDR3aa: CASSSTRPGNTIYF
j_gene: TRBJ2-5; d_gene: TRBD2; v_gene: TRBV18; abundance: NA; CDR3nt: TGTGCCAGCTCACGATCCGGGACTAGCGGGGGGCAAGAGACCCAGTACTTC; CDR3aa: CASSRSGTSGGQETQYF
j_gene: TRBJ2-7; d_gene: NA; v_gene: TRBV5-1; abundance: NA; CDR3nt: TGCGCCAGCAGCGGTACAGGGAAAGCCTACGAGCAGTACTTC; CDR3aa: CASSGTGKAYEQYF
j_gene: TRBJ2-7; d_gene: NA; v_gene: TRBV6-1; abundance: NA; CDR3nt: TGTGCCAGCAGTGGACAGGTCAACTCCTACGAGCAGTACTTC; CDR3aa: CASSGQVNSYEQYF
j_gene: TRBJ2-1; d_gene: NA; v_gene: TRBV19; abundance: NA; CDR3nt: TGTGCCAGTAATCGAATCCGAGACAATGAGCAGTTCTTC; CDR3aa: CASNRIRDNEQFF
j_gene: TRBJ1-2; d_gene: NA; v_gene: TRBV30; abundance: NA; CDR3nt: TGTGCCTGGAGTGACCTTACGGGAGGGAGCGGCTACACCTTC; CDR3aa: CAWSDLTGGSGYTF
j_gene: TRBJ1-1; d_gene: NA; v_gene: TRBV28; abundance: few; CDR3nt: TGTGCCAGCAGGGCCAAAAACACTGAAGCTTTCTTT; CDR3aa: CASRAKNTEAFF
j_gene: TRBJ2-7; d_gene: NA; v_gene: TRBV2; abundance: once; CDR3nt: TGTGCCAGCAGTGGGGGCAGGGATTTCTCCTACGAGCAGTACTTC; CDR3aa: CASSGGRDFSYEQYF